The 9 T cell receptor beta chains below were found in one sample sequenced in a study of molecular identifiers for immune sequencing clone quantification listed by TCRdb under 2018. Receptor amplification or capture employed PCR. TCRdb records NextSeq 500 as the sequencer. TCRdb trimmed public reads at Q25 via fastp, called clones via MiXCR and kept in-frame beta chains. CDR3 protein sequences are deduplicated, and each keeps its most common genes and DNA. The sample yields roughly 100,000 distinct CDR3 sequences; about a third were counted once. The ten top clones hold less than 10% of the sample. The sample consisted of naive CD8+ T cells from blood, with Jurkat cell RNA spiked in. What this sample's cell subset or site label stands for: FACS-sorted CD8+CD4-CCR7+CD45RA+ naive T cells. These receptors were collected from a human donor in good health. Some libraries in this study had Jurkat cell RNA spiked in.

V gene TRBV2 combines with J gene TRBJ2-1; tentatively, D is TRBD1 (6 bases). CDR1 and CDR2 from the germline V gene are SNHLY and FYNNEI. This CDR3 spans 13 amino acids. Between the trimmed V and J ends, which lost 5 bases and 8 bases, there was a span of 13 bases. This CDR3 is CASSRTGFDEQFF. The CDR3 nucleotides read TGTGCCAGCAGTAGAACAGGGTTCGATGAGCAGTTCTTC.

This clonotype was detected a few times. This chain joins TRBV5-4 and TRBJ2-2, with 10 bases that match TRBD2. Germline values: CDR1 SGHNT, CDR2 YYREEE (reference sequence). The CDR3 contains 15 residues. V trimming: 4 bases; J trimming: 9 bases; junction bases outside the gene matches: 9. In DNA, the CDR3 is TGTGCCAGCAGCCAAAGCGGGAGGGCCCTCAGGGAGCTGTTTTTT. Its protein product is CASSQSGRALRELFF.

The V and J genes are TRBV10-3 and TRBJ2-7; TRBD1 agrees at 7 bases. V lost 4 bases, J lost 2 bases, and 11 bases stayed unmatched. The V gene's germline CDR1 is ENHRY and CDR2 SYGVKD. CDR3 length: 16 residues. This CDR3 is CAISVSGDSSTYEQYF. The CDR3 DNA sequence: TGTGCCATCAGTGTGTCAGGGGACAGTTCTACCTACGAGCAGTACTTC.

V usage is TRBV11-1 and J usage is TRBJ2-1; 9 bases match TRBD2. The germline V gene encodes CDR1 SGHAT and CDR2 FQDESV (reference sequence). The J segment lost 8 bases and the V segment lost 1 base, leaving 6 bases of the junction unmatched. The CDR3 spans 15 residues. The CDR3 DNA is TGTGCCAGCAGCTTAGGCGGGAGGGCCACCCATGAGCAGTTCTTC. Residues: CASSLGGRATHEQFF.

The chain carries TRBV27 and TRBJ2-7; D is possibly TRBD1 (6 bases). The germline V gene has CDR1 MNHEY and CDR2 SMNVEV (reference sequence). V gave up 6 bases and J gave up 2 bases, with 17 bases separating them. This CDR3 spans 15 amino acids. The CDR3 nucleotides are TGTGCCAGCAGCCCAGGGGTGGCTGCCCCCTACGAGCAGTACTTC. Translating gives CASSPGVAAPYEQYF.

On this clonotype itself: One end of the junction varies from germline; a read error may be responsible. V is TRBV20-1 and J is TRBJ1-5; D is perhaps TRBD1 (6 bases). The CDR3 runs 14 residues. Germline CDR1 reads DFQATT; CDR2 reads SNEGSKA (reference sequence). CDR3 nucleotide sequence: TGCTGTGCTAATAGGGGGGTAAGCAATCAGCCCCAGCATTTT. Translating gives CCANRGVSNQPQHF.

In this sample, this clonotype turned up a few times. The V gene is TRBV7-9, the J gene TRBJ2-5; weak D call: TRBD1 (5 bases). CDR3 length: 18 amino acids. The germline V gene encodes CDR1 SEHNR and CDR2 FQNEAQ (reference sequence). V gave up 0 bases and J gave up 5 bases, with 22 bases separating them. The CDR3 here is CASSLAGPRGYFVETQYF. In DNA, the CDR3 is TGTGCCAGCAGCTTAGCGGGCCCAAGGGGTTATTTCGTGGAGACCCAGTACTTC.

This clonotype was seen more than once but under ten times. A much larger clone differs from this one at a single base, so this may be a read error. DNA of the CDR3: TGTGCCTGCAGCTTAGGCACTTATCAGCCCCAGCATTTT. Translating gives CACSLGTYQPQHF. This chain connects TRBV7-8 to TRBJ1-5; D unresolved. The CDR3 is made up of 13 amino acids. The germline CDR1 and CDR2 sequences are SGHVS and FQNEAQ.

The CDR3 sequence: CASSLIQGTPYTDTQYF. CDR3 bases: TGTGCCAGCAGCTTAATACAGGGGACTCCATACACAGATACGCAGTATTTT. The rearrangement links TRBV7-9 to TRBJ2-3; a possible D gene is TRBD1 (7 bases). Trimming shortened V by 2 bases and J by 2 bases, and 17 bases separated the two germline ends. Per the germline V gene, CDR1 is SEHNR and CDR2 is FQNEAQ (reference sequence). The CDR3 has 17 residues.